The 14 T cell receptor beta chains reported below all come from one sample, sequenced in a study of early T cells in non-severe SARS-CoV-2 infection. TCRdb re-called the 5' RACE reads through MiXCR, storing one row per CDR3 protein. The table records 69,000 or so distinct CDR3 sequences, approximately 13% of them present only once. The sample consisted of whole blood. Source of these receptors: an adult who was a healthcare worker with PCR-confirmed SARS-CoV-2 infection or an uninfected control (not recorded which).

This clonotype has a handful of counts. V is TRBV6-5 and J is TRBJ2-5; 7 nucleotides align to TRBD2. The junction had 12 bases not matched to a gene; V was cut back by 8 bases and J by 3 bases. The V gene's germline CDR1 is MNHEY and CDR2 SVGAGI. There are 15 residues in the CDR3. CDR3 sequence reads: CASSAVAAGEETQYF. Written as DNA, the CDR3 is TGTGCCAGCTCTGCCGTCGCGGCGGGAGAAGAGACCCAGTACTTC.

This clonotype was observed at least ten times. The CDR3 protein is CASSSNQPQHF. The CDR3 bases are TGTGCCAGCAGTTCGAATCAGCCCCAGCATTTT. The chain links TRBV6-2 or TRBV6-3 to TRBJ1-5; no firm D call. Germline lookup yields CDR1 MNHEY and CDR2 SVGEGT. The CDR3 runs 11 residues. V shed 4 bases and J shed 4 bases, with 2 bases lying between them.

The chain couples TRBV11-1 to TRBJ2-1; no definite D call. This CDR3 has 12 amino acids. Trimming removed 4 bases at V and 8 bases at J, with 9 bases between. Germline values: CDR1 SGHAT, CDR2 FQDESV (reference sequence). This CDR3 reads CASSSLYHEQFF. The CDR3 DNA reads as TGTGCCAGCAGCTCTCTCTATCATGAGCAGTTCTTC.

The rearrangement joins TRBV4-3 to TRBJ2-1; TRBD2 matches 12 bases. J gave up 4 bases and V 3 bases, and 4 bases lay outside the gene matches. Germline V gene data show CDR1 as LGHNA and CDR2 as YSLEER. The CDR3 loop spans 16 amino acids. The CDR3 DNA reads as TGCGCCAGCAGCCAGTTTGGACTAGCGGGATACAATGAGCAGTTCTTC. Its protein is CASSQFGLAGYNEQFF.

The CDR3 DNA sequence: TGTGCCAGCAGCAAAATAGGACCGGGCGAGACCCAGTACTTC. Translation gives CASSKIGPGETQYF. This chain links TRBV11-2 with TRBJ2-5, with D unclear. Trimming took off 5 bases at V and 5 bases at J, with 15 bases between the two ends. CDR1 is SGHAT, CDR2 FQNNGV, per germline. The CDR3 has 14 amino acids.

V and J are TRBV20-1 and TRBJ1-1, with a possible D match to TRBD1 (5 bases). The CDR3 length is 13 residues. The germline V gene has CDR1 DFQATT and CDR2 SNEGSKA (reference sequence). Trimming pared 0 bases from V and 4 bases from J, leaving 9 bases between. CDR3 coding DNA: TGCAGTGCTAGAGATTCGACAGCCACTGAAGCTTTCTTT. It encodes CSARDSTATEAFF.

This clonotype has a count of ten or more. This CDR3 is CASSPFRANTEAFF. CDR3 in DNA: TGTGCCAGCAGCCCATTCAGGGCGAACACTGAAGCTTTCTTT. The chain recombines TRBV7-9 with TRBJ1-1; D perhaps matches TRBD1 (5 bases). V was trimmed by 5 bases and J by 1 base, leaving 11 bases between them. The CDR3 has 14 amino acids. Germline loops: CDR1 SEHNR, CDR2 FQNEAQ (reference sequence). Complete variable domain (other parts from reference TRBV7-9 and TRBJ1-1): DTGVSQNPRHKITKRGQNVTFRCDPISEHNRLYWYRQTLGQGPEFLTYFQNEAQLEKSRLLSDRFSAERPKGSFSTLEIQRTEQGDSAMYLCASSPFRANTEAFFGQGTRLTVV.

This chain joins TRBV11-3 and TRBJ2-2, with D tentatively TRBD2 (6 bases). Trimming left V 3 bases short and J 0 bases short, with 8 bases between. The CDR3 covers 15 residues. The germline V gene has CDR1 SGHNT and CDR2 YENEEA. The DNA for the CDR3 is TGTGCCAGCAGCTTGTTAGCGGCGAACACCGGGGAGCTGTTTTTT. Translation: CASSLLAANTGELFF. Full variable domain (missing parts from reference TRBV11-3 and TRBJ2-2): EAGVVQSPRYKIIEKKQPVAFWCNPISGHNTLYWYLQNLGQGPELLIRYENEEAVDDSQLPKDRFSAERLKGVDSTLKIQPAELGDSAVYLCASSLLAANTGELFFGEGSRLTVL.

This clonotype was found a few times. This rearrangement joins TRBV24-1 to TRBJ2-2, with 10 nucleotides matching TRBD2. This CDR3 spans 17 amino acids. J lost 4 bases, V lost 2 bases, and 6 bases had no gene match. The germline V gene encodes CDR1 KGHDR and CDR2 SFDVKD. DNA for the CDR3: TGTGCCACCAGTGATTCTAGCGGGGGCCCCCTCACCGGGGAGCTGTTTTTT. Translating gives CATSDSSGGPLTGELFF.

This clonotype was seen at least ten times. The CDR3 spells CASGYPTGLNTEAFF. CDR3 sequence (DNA): TGTGCTAGTGGTTACCCCACAGGATTGAACACTGAAGCTTTCTTT. V is TRBV12-5 and J is TRBJ1-1; possible D gene TRBD1, 5 bases. CDR3 length equals 15 residues. Per germline, CDR1 LGHNT and CDR2 FRNRAP. V shed 4 bases and J shed 0 bases, with 12 bases lying between them.

This clonotype appeared many times. This CDR3 reads CASSKDSYEQYF. DNA of the CDR3: TGCGCCAGCAGCAAGGACAGCTACGAGCAGTACTTC. The J gene is TRBJ2-7, the V gene TRBV5-1; D perhaps matches TRBD1 (6 bases). The V end lost 4 bases, the J end lost 3 bases, and 8 bases lay between the germline ends. The germline CDR1 and CDR2 sequences are SGHRS and YFSETQ. This CDR3 contains 12 residues.

The chain has TRBV9 and TRBJ2-7; 13 bases map to TRBD2. Germline-derived CDR1 and CDR2 are SGDLS and YYNGEE. The CDR3 spans 15 residues. V lost 3 bases and J lost 6; bases outside the gene matches: 6. The DNA of the CDR3 is TGTGCCAGCAGCGAGGGGGGACTAGCGGGAAGCGAGCAGTACTTC. This encodes CASSEGGLAGSEQYF.

This clonotype was detected many times. The CDR3 loop reads CASSFPLQSGELFF. The DNA for the CDR3 is TGTGCCAGCAGCTTTCCCCTTCAATCGGGGGAGCTGTTTTTT. The chain employs TRBV11-2 and TRBJ2-2; D call uncertain. CDR3 size: 14 residues. Germline V gene sequence: CDR1 SGHAT, CDR2 FQNNGV. V was shortened by 3 bases and J by 8 bases, with 13 bases between the two germline ends.

This clonotype was observed at least ten times. The rearrangement links TRBV6-1 to TRBJ2-3; 9 nucleotides line up with TRBD1. The CDR3 runs to 17 residues. The germline gives CDR1 MNHNS, CDR2 SASEGT. V trimming: 6 bases; J trimming: 0 bases; junction bases outside the gene matches: 10. CDR3 nucleotide sequence: TGTGCCAGCAGAGAATGGGACAGGGCACTTAGCACAGATACGCAGTATTTT. As protein: CASREWDRALSTDTQYF.